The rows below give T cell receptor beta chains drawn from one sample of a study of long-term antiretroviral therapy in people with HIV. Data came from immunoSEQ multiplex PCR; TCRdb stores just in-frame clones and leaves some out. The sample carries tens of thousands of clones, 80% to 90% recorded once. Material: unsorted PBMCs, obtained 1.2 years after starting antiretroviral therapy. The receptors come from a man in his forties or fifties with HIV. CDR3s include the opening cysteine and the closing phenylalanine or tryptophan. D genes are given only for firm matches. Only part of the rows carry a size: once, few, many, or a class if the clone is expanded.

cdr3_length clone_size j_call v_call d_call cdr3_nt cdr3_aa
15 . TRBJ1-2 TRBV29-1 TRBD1 TGCAGCGTTGTTGGAGGGACAGACTCTAACTATGGCTACACCTTC CSVVGGTDSNYGYTF
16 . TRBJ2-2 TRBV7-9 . TGTGCCAGCAGCCCGCATCCGGATGCGGGCACCGGGGAGCTGTTTTTT CASSPHPDAGTGELFF
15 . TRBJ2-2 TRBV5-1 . TGCGCCAGCAGCCAAACCGGCTCGAACACCGGGGAGCTGTTTTTT CASSQTGSNTGELFF
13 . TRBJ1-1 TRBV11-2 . TGTGCCAGCAGCTCCATCGGGACCACTGAAGCTTTCTTT CASSSIGTTEAFF
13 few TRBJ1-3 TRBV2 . TGTGCCAGCAGCTCGGGACTCAGGGACACCATATATTTT CASSSGLRDTIYF
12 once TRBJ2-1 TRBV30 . TGTGCCTGGAGTGTACCGGGGTTTGAGCAGTTCTTC CAWSVPGFEQFF
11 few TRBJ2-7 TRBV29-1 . TGCAGCGTCGGGACTTCCTACGAGCAGTACTTC CSVGTSYEQYF
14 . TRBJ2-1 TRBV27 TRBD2 TGTGCCAGCAGGGTAGCGGGGGGTTACAATGAGCAGTTCTTC CASRVAGGYNEQFF
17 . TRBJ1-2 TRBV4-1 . TGCGCCAGCAGCCAAGAAGGGGGGCGCAGGCGTAACTATGGCTACACCTTC CASSQEGGRRRNYGYTF
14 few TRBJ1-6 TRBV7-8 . TGTGCCAGCACTCTAGGTGCAGGGAATTCACCCCTCCACTTT CASTLGAGNSPLHF
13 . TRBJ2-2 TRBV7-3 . TGTGCCAGCAGCTCGCAAGGCACCGGGGAGCTGTTTTTT CASSSQGTGELFF